This T cell receptor (beta chain) was profiled in a study of blood T cell repertoires in COVID-19. Study summary: Nucleic acid was either cDNA or gDNA, and it came from T cells, B-cell-depleted T cells, or PBMCs.

The CDR3 totals 14 residues. V shed 3 bases, J shed 1 base, and the junction held 1 base outside the gene matches. The germline gives CDR1 KGHSH, CDR2 LQKENI. In the original processing: Reference gene primer amplification in the assay estimated nucleated cell counts. Here immunoSEQ multiplex PCR was the method, and the copy in TCRdb shows in-frame clones only, minus some. That table is the source of V, J and clone size, and D and trimming were worked out from the DNA. Among tens of thousands of clones listed, more than 80% were seen once. The TCR originated in a woman over 75 with acute or convalescent COVID-19. This sequence joins TRBV18 and TRBJ1-1; 8 bases fit TRBD1. Sequenced sample: peripheral blood. The CDR3 loop is CASSPGTGNTEAFF. Written as DNA, the CDR3 is TGTGCCAGCTCACCCGGGACAGGGAACACTGAAGCTTTCTTT.